The 21 T cell receptor beta chains given below trace back to one sample, sequenced in a study of early T cells in non-severe SARS-CoV-2 infection. A single record per CDR3 protein comes from TCRdb applying MiXCR to the 5' RACE reads. The sample carries some 81,000 distinct CDR3 sequences, approximately 9.1% recorded once. The sequencing sample was made of whole blood. The receptors were gathered from an adult who was a healthcare worker with PCR-confirmed SARS-CoV-2 infection or an uninfected control (not recorded which).

This clonotype was seen at least ten times. The chain joins TRBV27 to TRBJ2-1; 7 nucleotides match TRBD2. Per the germline V gene, CDR1 is MNHEY and CDR2 is SMNVEV (reference sequence). CDR3 length: 16 residues. J was trimmed by 4 bases and V by 6 bases; bases with no gene match: 12. The CDR3 DNA reads TGTGCCAGCAGGGCCCGGGGGGTCCAGGCATACAATGAGCAGTTCTTC. Protein product: CASRARGVQAYNEQFF.

The chain uses TRBV11-3 and TRBJ2-1, with D unclear. This CDR3 comprises 13 residues. Germline loops: CDR1 SGHNT, CDR2 YENEEA. V gave up 0 bases and J gave up 7 bases, with 7 bases separating them. Here the CDR3 reads CASSLELGNEQFF. CDR3 nucleotides: TGTGCCAGCAGCTTAGAGCTGGGAAATGAGCAGTTCTTC.

The chain recombines TRBV10-3 with TRBJ1-4; no firm D call. Germline V gene sequence: CDR1 ENHRY, CDR2 SYGVKD. The CDR3 sequence is 15 residues long. V shed 0 bases and J shed 0 bases, with 5 bases lying between them. CDR3 residues: CAISESGATNEKLFF. The CDR3 bases are TGTGCCATCAGTGAGTCTGGGGCAACTAATGAAAAACTGTTTTTT.

The sample holds many counts of this clonotype. The V gene is TRBV5-1, the J gene TRBJ1-3; no reliable D call. Germline lookup yields CDR1 SGHRS and CDR2 YFSETQ. The CDR3 sequence is 14 residues long. V was trimmed by 5 bases and J by 0 bases, leaving 9 bases between them. CDR3 DNA sequence: TGCGCCAGCAGTACCGGAGACTCTGGAAACACCATATATTTT. Its protein is CASSTGDSGNTIYF.

The table lists this clonotype with a few counts. The rearrangement uses TRBV5-1 and TRBJ2-6; maybe TRBD1 (6 bases). V was cut by 0 bases and J by 1 base, with 11 bases left in between. Germline V gene sequence: CDR1 SGHRS, CDR2 YFSETQ. This CDR3 contains 17 residues. CDR3 loop: CASSLALTGSGANVLTF. DNA of the CDR3: TGCGCCAGCAGCTTGGCCTTGACAGGATCTGGGGCCAACGTCCTGACTTTC.

In its sample, this clonotype was seen a few times. V is TRBV5-4 and J is TRBJ2-5, with D perhaps matching TRBD2 (5 bases). The CDR3 is 15 residues long. The ends were cut back, 4 bases at V and 4 bases at J, with 17 bases in the middle. CDR1 SGHNT and CDR2 YYREEE come from the germline V gene (reference sequence). CDR3 sequence (DNA): TGTGCCAGCAGCCCCCCACAGAGTCGGGGAGAGACCCAGTACTTC. Its translation: CASSPPQSRGETQYF.

This clonotype was seen many times. This chain links TRBV25-1 with TRBJ1-1; TRBD1 might be the D (5 bases). Germline CDR1 and CDR2: MGHDK and SYGVNS. With 6 bases removed from V and 1 base from J, the gap between germline ends came to 12 bases. The CDR3 runs 14 residues. As DNA, the CDR3 is TGTGCCAGCAGGAGGAGTGGGGCGAACACTGAAGCTTTCTTT. It encodes CASRRSGANTEAFF.

This clonotype was seen at least ten times. The V and J genes are TRBV14 and TRBJ1-4; D call uncertain. CDR3 size: 13 residues. CDR1 and CDR2 (germline): SGHDN, FVKESK. Trimming took 1 base from V and 4 from J, leaving 4 bases between them. CDR3 region: CASSQGFNEKLFF. CDR3 in DNA: TGTGCCAGCAGCCAAGGTTTTAATGAAAAACTGTTTTTT.

This clonotype appeared a few times. V and J are TRBV7-3 and TRBJ2-7; D may correspond to TRBD1 or TRBD2 (5 bases each). V shed 1 base and J shed 0 bases, with 16 bases lying between them. Germline V lookup: CDR1 SGHTA, CDR2 FQGTGA. The CDR3 spans 17 residues. The chain's CDR3 is CASSLRVLRDGSYEQYF. CDR3 nucleotide sequence: TGTGCCAGCAGCTTAAGGGTCCTCCGGGACGGCTCCTACGAGCAGTACTTC.

This clonotype has a count of ten or more. J is TRBJ2-3 and V is TRBV11-2; 8 bases are shared with TRBD1. The ends lost 4 bases at V and 0 bases at J; junction bases unmatched: 6. CDR1 is SGHAT, CDR2 FQNNGV, per germline. This CDR3 has 16 amino acids. The CDR3 coding sequence is TGTGCCAGCAGCTCAGGGACAGGAGCTAGCACAGATACGCAGTATTTT. Protein: CASSSGTGASTDTQYF.

This clonotype showed up many times. The chain links TRBV7-9 to TRBJ1-1; TRBD1 might be the D (6 bases). The CDR3 consists of 13 residues. Germline CDR1 is SEHNR and CDR2 is FQNEAQ (reference sequence). Trimming stripped 5 bases from V and 7 bases from J, with 14 bases between. The CDR3 DNA follows: TGTGCCAGCAGCGCAGGGGACGCAATTGAAGCTTTCTTT. Residues: CASSAGDAIEAFF.

At least ten counts were recorded for this clonotype. The V gene is TRBV18, the J gene TRBJ2-7; D ambiguous. This CDR3 comprises 11 residues. From germline, CDR1 is KGHSH and CDR2 LQKENI. Trimming took off 6 bases at V and 7 bases at J, with 10 bases between the two ends. CDR3 DNA sequence: TGTGCCAGCTCCCCTCGCGTGGAGCAGTACTTC. Protein sequence: CASSPRVEQYF.

This clonotype was seen many times. The rearrangement uses TRBV27 and TRBJ2-5; D is uncertain. The CDR3 totals 13 residues. Germline lookup yields CDR1 MNHEY and CDR2 SMNVEV (reference sequence). Between the trimmed V and J ends, which lost 3 bases and 2 bases, there was a span of 7 bases. Here the CDR3 DNA reads TGTGCCAGCAGTTTTTACTCTCAAGAGACCCAGTACTTC. Its protein product is CASSFYSQETQYF.

This clonotype was counted at least ten times. The CDR3 region has the DNA TGTGCCAGCAGCCGTGGCGGCAAAGAGACCCAGTACTTC. Translation gives CASSRGGKETQYF. This chain uses TRBV7-9 with TRBJ2-5, with no clear D. The CDR3 extends over 13 amino acids. V lost 5 bases and J 3 bases, leaving 10 bases between the germline ends. Germline CDR1 reads SEHNR; CDR2 reads FQNEAQ (reference sequence).

Only a few counts were recorded for this clonotype. J is TRBJ2-1 and V is TRBV14; 16 nucleotides line up with TRBD2. CDR1 and CDR2 from the germline V gene are SGHDN and FVKESK. V was pared by 6 bases and J by 2 bases, with 10 bases of the junction left unmatched. The CDR3 covers 19 residues. The CDR3 coding sequence is TGTGCCAGCAGTCATTCCGGGACTAGCGGGAGGGCCGCCTACAATGAGCAGTTCTTC. This sequence encodes CASSHSGTSGRAAYNEQFF.

The sample holds many counts of this clonotype. The rearrangement links TRBV25-1 to TRBJ2-4; 7 nucleotides match TRBD2. Germline V gives CDR1 MGHDK, CDR2 SYGVNS. J lost 1 base, V lost 3 bases, and 0 bases had no gene match. The CDR3 sequence is 14 residues long. The CDR3: CASSDSGAKNIQYF. The CDR3 region has the DNA TGTGCCAGCAGTGATAGCGGGGCCAAAAACATTCAGTACTTC.

In its sample, this clonotype was seen a few times. The rearrangement uses TRBV27 and TRBJ2-2; 9 positions agree with TRBD1. With 8 bases clipped from V and 6 bases from J, the junction kept 10 bases outside the gene matches. Germline loops: CDR1 MNHEY, CDR2 SMNVEV (reference sequence). The CDR3 loop spans 15 amino acids. CDR3 nucleotide sequence: TGTGCCAGCCTACCCGGGACAGGGTTTGCCGGGGAGCTGTTTTTT. The encoded protein is CASLPGTGFAGELFF.

The sample holds many counts of this clonotype. This CDR3 is CASSQALSGAPYNEQFF. The CDR3 DNA is TGTGCCAGCAGCCAGGCCCTTAGCGGGGCCCCTTACAATGAGCAGTTCTTC. V and J are TRBV5-4 and TRBJ2-1, with 8 bases that match TRBD2. The CDR3 is made up of 17 amino acids. J lost 4 bases, V lost 4 bases, and 13 bases had no gene match. Germline CDR1 reads SGHNT; CDR2 reads YYREEE (reference sequence). Based on the CDR3 plus reference TRBV5-4 and TRBJ2-1, the full variable domain is ETGVTQSPTHLIKTRGQQVTLRCSSQSGHNTVSWYQQALGQGPQFIFQYYREEENGRGNFPPRFSGLQFPNYSSELNVNALELDDSALYLCASSQALSGAPYNEQFFGPGTRLTVL.

This clonotype was recorded many times. The gene calls are TRBV12-3 or TRBV12-4 and TRBJ2-1; 11 positions agree with TRBD2. This CDR3 spans 15 amino acids. The V gene end was trimmed by 6 bases and the J gene end by 7 bases; junction bases not matched to a gene: 8. The CDR3, as DNA: TGTGCCAGCAGAGTAGCGGGAGGGCAGGGAAATGAGCAGTTCTTC. This gives the protein CASRVAGGQGNEQFF.

This clonotype has only a few counts. The V gene is TRBV2, the J gene TRBJ2-7, with D perhaps given as TRBD1 or TRBD2 (5 bases each). Germline V gene data show CDR1 as SNHLY and CDR2 as FYNNEI. Trimming took 6 bases from V and 5 from J, leaving 20 bases between them. The CDR3 sequence is 15 residues long. This CDR3 is CASRTGTRVGNEQYF. The CDR3 region has the DNA TGTGCCAGCAGAACCGGGACGAGGGTCGGGAACGAGCAGTACTTC.

This clonotype was detected ten times or more. The chain couples TRBV6-4 to TRBJ2-1, with TRBD2 matching 8 bases. The CDR3 extends over 13 amino acids. Germline CDR1 and CDR2: MRHNA and SNTAGT. Trimming removed 6 bases from V and 8 bases from J; junction bases left unmatched: 6. The CDR3 protein is CASSAGTRDEQFF. CDR3 nucleotides: TGTGCCAGCAGCGCCGGGACTAGGGATGAGCAGTTCTTC.